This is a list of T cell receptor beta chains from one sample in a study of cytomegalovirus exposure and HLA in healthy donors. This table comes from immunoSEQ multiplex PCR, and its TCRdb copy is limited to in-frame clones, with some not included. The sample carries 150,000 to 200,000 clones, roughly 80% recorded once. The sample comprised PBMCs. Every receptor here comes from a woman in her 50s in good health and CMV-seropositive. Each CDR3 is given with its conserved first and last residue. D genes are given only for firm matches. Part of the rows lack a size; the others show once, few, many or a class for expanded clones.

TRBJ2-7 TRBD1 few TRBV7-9 CASSSGRDRVTHEQYF TGTGCCAGCAGCTCGGGCCGGGACAGGGTAACCCACGAGCAGTACTTC
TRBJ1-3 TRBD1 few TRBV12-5 CASGLVLGTGPGNTIYF TGTGCTAGTGGTTTGGTACTCGGGACAGGGCCTGGAAACACCATATATTTT
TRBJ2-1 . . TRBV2 CASSEGLTQFF TGTGCCAGCAGTGAGGGGCTGACCCAGTTCTTC
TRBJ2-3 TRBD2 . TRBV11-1 CASSSPSGGEGTDTQYF TGTGCCAGCAGCTCTCCTAGCGGGGGTGAGGGCACAGATACGCAGTATTTT
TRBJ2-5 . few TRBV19 CASSGLRTTQYF TGTGCCAGTAGTGGCCTCCGAACGACCCAGTACTTC
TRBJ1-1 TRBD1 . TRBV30 CAWSRTGGATEAFF TGTGCCTGGTCCAGGACAGGGGGGGCCACTGAAGCTTTCTTT
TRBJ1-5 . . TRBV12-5 CASAPDGKGNQPQHF TGTGCTAGTGCCCCGGACGGGAAGGGCAATCAGCCCCAGCATTTT
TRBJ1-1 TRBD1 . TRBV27 CASSPRDRGPYTEAFF TGTGCCAGCAGTCCCCGGGACAGGGGGCCGTACACTGAAGCTTTCTTT
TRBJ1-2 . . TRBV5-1 CASSLAGGDYGYTF TGCGCCAGCAGCTTGGCCGGCGGGGACTATGGCTACACCTTC
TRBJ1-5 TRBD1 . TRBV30 CAWSVPRTGFNQPQHF TGTGCCTGGAGTGTTCCCCGGACAGGATTCAATCAGCCCCAGCATTTT
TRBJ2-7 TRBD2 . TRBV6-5 CASTPQRGAVYEQYF TGTGCCAGCACCCCCCAGCGGGGGGCCGTTTACGAGCAGTACTTC
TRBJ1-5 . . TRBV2 CASNEGAGVASNQPQHF TGTGCCAGCAACGAGGGCGCCGGGGTCGCGAGCAATCAGCCCCAGCATTTT
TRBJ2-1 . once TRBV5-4 CASSLPQGSYNEQFF TGTGCCAGCAGCTTGCCCCAGGGCTCCTACAATGAGCAGTTCTTC
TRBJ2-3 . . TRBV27 CASSFTRALGDTQYF TGTGCCAGCAGTTTTACTAGGGCCCTCGGAGATACGCAGTATTTT
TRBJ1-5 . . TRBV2 CASLPTRALNQPQHF TGTGCCAGCCTCCCCACAAGAGCGTTGAATCAGCCCCAGCATTTT
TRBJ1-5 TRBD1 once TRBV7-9 CASSLGTGRQPQHF TGTGCCAGCAGCTTAGGGACAGGGCGACAGCCCCAGCATTTT
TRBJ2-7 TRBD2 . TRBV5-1 CASSLASGGDREQYF TGCGCCAGCAGCTTGGCAAGCGGGGGGGATCGCGAGCAGTACTTC
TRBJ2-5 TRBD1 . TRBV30 CAWRPPGQGPETQYF TGTGCCTGGCGGCCCCCGGGACAGGGGCCAGAGACCCAGTACTTC
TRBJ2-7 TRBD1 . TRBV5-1 CASRLSSSGTEIYEQYF TGCGCCAGCAGGTTATCCTCTTCCGGGACAGAAATCTACGAGCAGTACTTC
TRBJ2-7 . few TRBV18 CASGEQAAYEQYF TGTGCCAGCGGAGAACAGGCAGCCTACGAGCAGTACTTC
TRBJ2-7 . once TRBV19 CASSASRQAFYEQYF TGTGCCAGTAGTGCCTCGCGACAGGCATTCTACGAGCAGTACTTC
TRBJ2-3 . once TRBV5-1 CASSLSARTDTQYF TGCGCCAGCAGCTTAAGCGCGAGGACAGATACGCAGTATTTT
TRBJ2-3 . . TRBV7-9 CASSLGQASTDTQYF TGTGCCAGCAGCTTAGGACAGGCCAGCACAGATACGCAGTATTTT
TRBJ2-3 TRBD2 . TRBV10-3 CAIREGGTDTQYF TGTGCCATCCGGGAGGGGGGCACAGATACGCAGTATTTT
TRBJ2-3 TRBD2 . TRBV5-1 CASSLGGTSGADTQYF TGCGCCAGCAGCTTGGGTGGGACTAGCGGGGCCGATACGCAGTATTTT
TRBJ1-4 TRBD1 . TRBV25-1 CASSEGQNEKLFF TGTGCCAGCAGTGAGGGACAGAATGAAAAACTGTTTTTT
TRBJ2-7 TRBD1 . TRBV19 CASSKGQGLDEQYF TGTGCCAGTAGTAAGGGACAGGGGCTGGACGAGCAGTACTTC
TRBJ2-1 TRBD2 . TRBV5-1 CASSPGTSHNEQFF TGCGCCAGCAGCCCCGGGACTAGCCACAATGAGCAGTTCTTC
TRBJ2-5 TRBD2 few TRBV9 CASSVAGGGAPETQYF TGTGCCAGCAGCGTAGCTGGCGGGGGGGCCCCGGAGACCCAGTACTTC
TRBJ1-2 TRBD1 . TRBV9 CASSVHRGRGYGYTF TGTGCCAGCAGCGTCCACAGGGGGCGCGGATACGGCTACACCTTC
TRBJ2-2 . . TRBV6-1 CASTPGGGTGELFF TGTGCCAGCACTCCCGGGGGAGGCACCGGGGAGCTGTTTTTT
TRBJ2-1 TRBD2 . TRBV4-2 CASSRSGGASYNEQFF TGTGCCAGCAGCCGGAGCGGGGGGGCGTCCTACAATGAGCAGTTCTTC
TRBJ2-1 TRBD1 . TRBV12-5 CASGFYRGPYNEQFF TGTGCTAGTGGTTTTTACAGGGGTCCATACAATGAGCAGTTCTTC
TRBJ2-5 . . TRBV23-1 CASSQSKATISETQYF TGCGCCAGCAGTCAATCAAAGGCGACAATTTCGGAGACCCAGTACTTC
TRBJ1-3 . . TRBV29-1 CSVPQEEESGNTIYF TGCAGCGTTCCGCAGGAGGAAGAATCTGGAAACACCATATATTTT
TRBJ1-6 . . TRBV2 CASRADSSGSPLHF TGTGCCAGCAGGGCCGACAGTTCGGGTTCACCCCTCCACTTT